These T cell receptor beta chains were read from a single sample in a study of control samples from healthy donors and cancer patients. Only in-frame clones appear in the TCRdb table, and some are missing; sequencing was by immunoSEQ multiplex PCR. The sample has more than 85,000 clones, roughly nine tenths seen once. Source material: blood. These receptors all stem from a human donor in good health. The donor label of this sample is uncertain. Both conserved end residues are part of each CDR3. A D gene is named only where the DNA matches it firmly. The listing skips clone size in some rows; elsewhere it reads once, few, many or a size class.

J gene: TRBJ1-2
D gene: .
clone size: .
V gene: TRBV2
CDR3 length: 13
CDR3 protein: CASSARSTGGYTF
CDR3 DNA: TGTGCCAGCAGTGCTCGATCAACGGGGGGCTACACCTTC

J gene: TRBJ2-5
D gene: .
clone size: .
V gene: TRBV6-5
CDR3 length: 11
CDR3 protein: CASSYGGTQYF
CDR3 DNA: TGTGCCAGCAGTTACGGGGGGACCCAGTACTTC

J gene: TRBJ2-1
D gene: .
clone size: .
V gene: TRBV5-1
CDR3 length: 15
CDR3 protein: CASSLAQGLYNEQFF
CDR3 DNA: TGCGCCAGCAGCTTGGCACAGGGACTCTACAATGAGCAGTTCTTC

J gene: TRBJ1-2
D gene: .
clone size: .
V gene: TRBV20-1
CDR3 length: 11
CDR3 protein: CSGLQPYGYTF
CDR3 DNA: TGCAGTGGATTACAGCCGTATGGCTACACCTTC

J gene: TRBJ1-2
D gene: .
clone size: once
V gene: TRBV6-1
CDR3 length: 14
CDR3 protein: CASSEGPSFYGYTF
CDR3 DNA: TGTGCCAGCAGTGAAGGTCCCAGTTTCTATGGCTACACCTTC

J gene: TRBJ1-2
D gene: .
clone size: .
V gene: TRBV5-1
CDR3 length: 15
CDR3 protein: CASSLEGLKNYGYTF
CDR3 DNA: TGCGCCAGCAGCTTGGAGGGACTGAAAAACTATGGCTACACCTTC

J gene: TRBJ1-2
D gene: .
clone size: .
V gene: TRBV6-5
CDR3 length: 14
CDR3 protein: CASRLRLIRDGYTF
CDR3 DNA: TGTGCCAGCAGATTAAGACTGATTAGAGACGGCTACACCTTC

J gene: TRBJ1-3
D gene: .
clone size: .
V gene: TRBV5-4
CDR3 length: 14
CDR3 protein: CASSPDSSGNTIYF
CDR3 DNA: TGTGCCAGCAGCCCGGACAGCTCTGGAAACACCATATATTTT

J gene: TRBJ1-4
D gene: .
clone size: .
V gene: TRBV6-2/TRBV6-3
CDR3 length: 14
CDR3 protein: CASSPTSRREKLFF
CDR3 DNA: TGTGCCAGCAGTCCGACATCCCGGCGGGAAAAACTGTTTTTT

J gene: TRBJ1-3
D gene: .
clone size: .
V gene: TRBV30
CDR3 length: 14
CDR3 protein: CAWSVYRVGNTIYF
CDR3 DNA: TGTGCCTGGAGTGTTTATAGGGTTGGAAACACCATATATTTT

J gene: TRBJ2-1
D gene: .
clone size: .
V gene: TRBV29-1
CDR3 length: 11
CDR3 protein: CSGAALGEQFF
CDR3 DNA: TGCAGCGGTGCCGCGTTGGGGGAGCAGTTCTTC

J gene: TRBJ1-3
D gene: TRBD1
clone size: .
V gene: TRBV6-5
CDR3 length: 13
CDR3 protein: CARKTGHGNTIYF
CDR3 DNA: TGTGCCAGAAAGACAGGGCACGGAAACACCATATATTTT

J gene: TRBJ1-1
D gene: .
clone size: .
V gene: TRBV18
CDR3 length: 16
CDR3 protein: CASSPWDELTVRKAFF
CDR3 DNA: TGTGCCAGCTCACCATGGGACGAACTGACCGTCAGAAAAGCTTTCTTT

J gene: TRBJ1-5
D gene: .
clone size: few
V gene: TRBV4-1
CDR3 length: 15
CDR3 protein: CASSPGSAGNQPQHF
CDR3 DNA: TGCGCCAGCAGCCCTGGATCGGCGGGCAATCAGCCCCAGCATTTT

J gene: TRBJ1-2
D gene: TRBD1
clone size: .
V gene: TRBV9
CDR3 length: 17
CDR3 protein: CASSAPNRQGPGYGYTF
CDR3 DNA: TGTGCCAGCAGCGCTCCAAACCGACAGGGCCCGGGGTATGGCTACACCTTC

J gene: TRBJ2-1
D gene: TRBD2
clone size: .
V gene: TRBV24-1
CDR3 length: 14
CDR3 protein: CATSVRGSGNEQFF
CDR3 DNA: TGTGCCACCAGTGTGCGGGGGAGTGGGAATGAGCAGTTCTTC

J gene: TRBJ1-5
D gene: .
clone size: few
V gene: TRBV6-5
CDR3 length: 13
CDR3 protein: CASRGGGDQPQHF
CDR3 DNA: TGTGCCAGCAGGGGTGGCGGAGATCAGCCCCAGCATTTT

J gene: TRBJ1-2
D gene: .
clone size: few
V gene: TRBV10-3
CDR3 length: 14
CDR3 protein: CAISESDGNYGYTF
CDR3 DNA: TGTGCCATCAGTGAGTCAGATGGAAATTATGGCTACACCTTC

J gene: TRBJ1-2
D gene: .
clone size: .
V gene: TRBV28
CDR3 length: 15
CDR3 protein: CASSLGGGRFQGYTF
CDR3 DNA: TGTGCCAGCAGTTTGGGGGGCGGGAGGTTTCAAGGCTACACCTTC

J gene: TRBJ1-4
D gene: TRBD1
clone size: once
V gene: TRBV19
CDR3 length: 14
CDR3 protein: CASSDRGVNEKLFF
CDR3 DNA: TGTGCCAGTTCCGACAGGGGAGTTAATGAAAAACTGTTTTTT

J gene: TRBJ1-5
D gene: .
clone size: few
V gene: TRBV6-5
CDR3 length: 14
CDR3 protein: CASSRDMESQPQHF
CDR3 DNA: TGTGCCAGCAGCCGGGACATGGAGAGTCAGCCCCAGCATTTT

J gene: TRBJ2-2
D gene: TRBD1
clone size: few
V gene: TRBV30
CDR3 length: 14
CDR3 protein: CAWRTQGPGGELFF
CDR3 DNA: TGTGCCTGGAGAACACAGGGGCCTGGCGGGGAGCTGTTTTTT

J gene: TRBJ2-1
D gene: .
clone size: .
V gene: TRBV18
CDR3 length: 15
CDR3 protein: CASSPITDSYNEQFF
CDR3 DNA: TGTGCCAGCTCACCAATCACAGACTCCTACAATGAGCAGTTCTTC

J gene: TRBJ2-1
D gene: TRBD2
clone size: .
V gene: TRBV6-2/TRBV6-3
CDR3 length: 16
CDR3 protein: CASSQSRTSGIFQQFF
CDR3 DNA: TGTGCCAGCAGTCAATCACGGACTAGCGGGATATTTCAGCAGTTCTTC

J gene: TRBJ2-1
D gene: .
clone size: .
V gene: TRBV14
CDR3 length: 16
CDR3 protein: CASSHPLGGSYNEQFF
CDR3 DNA: TGTGCCAGCAGCCACCCGCTAGGGGGCTCCTACAATGAGCAGTTCTTC

J gene: TRBJ2-6
D gene: TRBD2
clone size: once
V gene: TRBV19
CDR3 length: 16
CDR3 protein: CASNKRGEGGANVLTF
CDR3 DNA: TGTGCCAGTAATAAGCGGGGGGAAGGTGGGGCCAACGTCCTGACTTTC

J gene: TRBJ2-3
D gene: .
clone size: .
V gene: TRBV6-5
CDR3 length: 14
CDR3 protein: CASRGGQFTDTQYF
CDR3 DNA: TGTGCCAGCAGGGGGGGGCAGTTCACAGATACGCAGTATTTT

J gene: TRBJ2-5
D gene: .
clone size: .
V gene: TRBV29-1
CDR3 length: 12
CDR3 protein: CSVVPIEETQYF
CDR3 DNA: TGCAGCGTTGTGCCCATAGAAGAGACCCAGTACTTC